This T cell receptor (beta chain) was sequenced for a study of T cells after yellow fever vaccination (dated by TCRdb to about 2019). Regarding the research as a whole: Staining for CD3, CD45RA, CCR7 and CD95 was used to sort memory subsets (EM, EMRA, CM and Tscm) on a BD FACS Aria III. Two healthy male donors made up the cohort, one aged 18 to 29 years and the other aged 30 to 40 years. Memory subsets were sorted on days 0, 15 and 45 and at 18 months after primary vaccination, and on days 0, 15 and 45 after the 30-year booster. The SMART-Seq v4 Ultra Low Input RNA kit was used to prepare libraries from fractions with low cell numbers. Blood was drawn at multiple timepoints before and after primary and secondary immunization, with bulk PBMC replicates and cell subsets isolated. To follow T-cell clones before and after both primary and booster YFV17D yellow fever vaccination, bulk TCR alpha and beta repertoires underwent longitudinal sequencing. Broader findings and caveats from the paper: A small share of clonotypes was detected in both CD4 and CD8 compartments, with the overlap likely arising from convergent recombination. Because the study included only a couple of donors, the extent to which the findings can be generalized is limited. The secondary T-cell response was found to be weaker but faster than the primary response, with a peak reached on day 5 rather than on day 15. In the sorted memory subsets on day 0, nearly all of the vaccine-responding clonotypes fell below detection. After the booster, most of the clones that had expanded following primary vaccination were detected again (almost 98% of CD4 and 80% to 90% of CD8), which suggests that memory was broadly maintained. FACS-sorted repertoires could contain abundant contaminating clonotypes from the bulk population, so computational filtering was required.

TCR cDNA was synthesized by 5'RACE template switching, through which a universal primer site and unique molecular identifiers were introduced. Priming for cDNA synthesis came from both the TCR alpha and TCR beta constant segments. Libraries were amplified in two PCR steps, with sample barcodes and sequencing adapters added in the second step. Sequencing of libraries was performed on Illumina HiSeq 2500 (2x100 bp) or NovaSeq (2x150 bp). Regarding the original processing steps: MIGEC was used to demultiplex reads and collapse the reads into UMI consensus sequences, and MiXCR was used for V(D)J alignment. Using edgeR on replicate PBMC samples, clonotypes were called vaccine-responding if FDR was below 0.01 and the log2 fold change was above 5 up to day 15. Each bulk clonotype received a CD4 or CD8 identity based on whether the sequenced CD4 or CD8 repertoire contained that clonotype at higher abundance. To estimate how each clone was distributed across memory phenotypes, clonotype frequencies in memory subsets were weighted by FACS-sorted cell numbers. Using fastp at Q25 and MiXCR, TCRdb reprocessed the public reads and kept productive beta chains. Each entry merges the rows of one CDR3 protein and shows their most common DNA and genes. The V and J calls were determined by TCRdb, not by the authors. For this sample the table gives 9,000 to 15,000 distinct CDR3 sequences, of which 5.8% were detected only once. Roughly 0.9% of the sample is held by the ten biggest clonotypes.

The CDR1 and CDR2 encoded by the germline V gene are SGHVS and FNYEAQ. V drops 5 bases and J drops 4 bases, leaving 17 bases in between. The CDR3, from cysteine to phenylalanine, totals 16 residues. Just the 48-base CDR3 DNA is kept, in frame starting at base 1. In its sample, this clonotype comes out as medium-sized (0.01 to 0.1%). No clone much larger than this one lies a single base away; base qualities are absent. The treatment or condition label for this specimen denotes: live attenuated yellow fever vaccine strain. PBMCs were isolated from peripheral blood using a standard Ficoll-Paque protocol. The RNeasy Micro Kit was used to extract RNA from sorted memory subsets.

Here the chain combines TRBV7-6 and TRBJ2-2; the D gene is possibly TRBD1 or TRBD2, each agreeing over 5 bases. This clonotype was obtained from a man aged 25-40 years who received the YFV17D yellow fever vaccine. The sequencing used PBMCs, either bulk or a sorted T-cell subset (CD4+, CD8+, memory, or dextramer-sorted; not recorded which), collected on the day of the yellow fever booster vaccination. CDR3 loop: CASSRNRGGGTGELFF. The base sequence is TGTGCCAGCAGCCGAAACCGGGGCGGAGGCACCGGGGAGCTGTTTTTT.